This T cell receptor beta chain was recovered during a study of graft-versus-host responses after intestinal transplantation. Study information: Multivisceral, liver-intestinal, or isolated intestinal transplants were performed in recipients. Tacrolimus plus steroids were given to all recipients for approximately 3 years, preceded by anti-thymocyte globulin induction.

General study results and limits: Early post-transplant HvG declines showed an association with peak circulating GvH clone levels. GvH clonotypes were identified within recipient marrow, with a subset emerging first in ileum or blood.

Germline CDR1 SGDLS, CDR2 YYNGEE. The trim removed 4 bases at V and 4 bases at J, leaving 12 bases unmatched. CDR3 length: 16 residues. The method was immunoSEQ multiplex PCR; TCRdb's version includes in-frame clones alone and lacks a portion of them. Among about 150,000 clones listed, around 90% were seen once. A single count supports this clone. The antigen remains undetermined. The clonotype originates from a human donor who received an intestinal transplant. This chain uses TRBV9 with TRBJ2-3; the match to TRBD2 covers 7 bases. Sequenced material: unstimulated CD4+ T cells sorted from spleen or lymph node cells, taken before intestinal transplant. CDR3 protein: CASSTQRGGWADTQYF. In DNA, the CDR3 is TGTGCCAGCAGCACCCAGCGGGGAGGTTGGGCAGATACGCAGTATTTT.